This T cell receptor beta chain was captured in a study of blood T cell repertoires in COVID-19. About the study: The cDNA or gDNA used as material had been derived from T cells, B-cell-depleted T cells, or PBMCs.

Deletions cut 4 bases from V and 0 bases from J, with 13 bases between. Germline CDR1 and CDR2: SGHDT and YYEEEE. The CDR3 extends over 15 amino acids. Assay used: immunoSEQ multiplex PCR; TCRdb lists only in-frame clones, some missing. The data hold some 48,000 clones, with more than 75% observed a single time. Material: peripheral blood. The TCR sequence derives from a human donor in a cohort sampled during active COVID-19. This chain uses TRBV5-6 with TRBJ1-2; no reliable D call. CDR3 bases: TGTGCCAGCAGCCTGTCCCCCCTCTCTAACTATGGCTACACCTTC. Translating it yields CASSLSPLSNYGYTF. Full variable domain (rest looked up from reference TRBV5-6 and TRBJ1-2): DAGVTQSPTHLIKTRGQQVTLRCSPKSGHDTVSWYQQALGQGPQFIFQYYEEEERQRGNFPDRFSGHQFPNYSSELNVNALLLGDSALYLCASSLSPLSNYGYTFGSGTRLTVV.